The 24 T cell receptor beta chains below all came from one sample that was sequenced in a study of CD8 T cells in Susac syndrome. An amount of RNA that ranged from roughly 0.5 to 1 ug was reverse transcribed with random hexamers. One entry per CDR3 protein, called by TCRdb with MiXCR from the immunoSEQ multiplex PCR reads. The sample holds about 140,000 distinct CDR3 sequences, approximately 93% seen once. The specimen was CD4+ T cells from PBMCs. The receptors stem from a human donor in good health.

This chain joins TRBV7-8 and TRBJ2-7, with D maybe TRBD2 (6 bases). This CDR3 region has 14 residues. The ends were cut back, 5 bases at V and 5 bases at J, with 16 bases in the middle. The germline gives CDR1 SGHVS, CDR2 FQNEAQ. Here the CDR3 DNA reads TGTGCCAGCAGCCCTCGGGACTCGGCGAACGAGCAGTACTTC. It specifies CASSPRDSANEQYF.

The V call is TRBV3-1, the J call TRBJ1-5; D is undetermined. Looked up from germline, CDR1 is LGHDT and CDR2 is YNNKEL (reference sequence). Trimming pared 1 base from V and 2 bases from J, leaving 6 bases between. The CDR3 length is 14 residues. CDR3 residues: CASSQGRGNQPQHF. CDR3 bases: TGTGCCAGCAGCCAAGGACGGGGCAATCAGCCCCAGCATTTT.

The J gene is TRBJ2-7, the V gene TRBV5-1; the match to TRBD1 covers 8 bases. V was pared by 0 bases and J by 9 bases, with 5 bases of the junction left unmatched. The CDR3 has 13 amino acids. Per the germline V gene, CDR1 is SGHRS and CDR2 is YFSETQ. CDR3 amino acids: CASSLDDRGTQYF. The DNA for the CDR3 is TGCGCCAGCAGCTTGGATGACAGGGGAACGCAGTACTTC.

The chain employs TRBV12-3 or TRBV12-4 and TRBJ1-5; D unclear. The CDR3 is made up of 16 amino acids. V dropped 5 bases and J dropped 4 bases, with 18 bases sitting between them. The CDR3 sequence is CASSPPLPGGNQPQHF. DNA of the CDR3: TGTGCCAGCAGTCCCCCTCTTCCGGGTGGGAATCAGCCCCAGCATTTT.

The chain links TRBV20-1 to TRBJ2-3; no definite D call. Germline loops: CDR1 DFQATT, CDR2 SNEGSKA (reference sequence). CDR3 length: 12 residues. Trimming took off 1 base at V and 6 bases at J, with 8 bases between the two ends. The CDR3 bases are TGCAGTGCTAGAGGCCGGGCCGATACGCAGTATTTT. It codes for CSARGRADTQYF.

The CDR3 sequence is CASSPSVGPYEQYF. The CDR3 DNA follows: TGTGCCAGCAGTCCCTCGGTAGGGCCCTACGAGCAGTACTTC. The rearrangement links TRBV27 to TRBJ2-7; D not certain. Per germline, CDR1 MNHEY and CDR2 SMNVEV (reference sequence). V was pared by 5 bases and J by 2 bases, with 13 bases between. This CDR3 has 14 amino acids.

This sequence joins TRBV20-1 and TRBJ2-1, with 11 bases lining up with TRBD2. Germline V gene sequence: CDR1 DFQATT, CDR2 SNEGSKA (reference sequence). This CDR3 has 12 amino acids. CDR3 nucleotide sequence: TGCACCGGACTAGCGGGCTTCAATGAGCAGTTCTTC. As protein: CTGLAGFNEQFF.

The V call is TRBV12-3 or TRBV12-4, the J call TRBJ2-3; 7 bases line up with TRBD2. The CDR3 is made up of 15 amino acids. J lost 3 bases, V lost 4 bases, and 7 bases had no gene match. In nucleotides, the CDR3 is TGTGCCAGCAGTTCACGGACTAGAGGGACAGATACGCAGTATTTT. It specifies CASSSRTRGTDTQYF.

The CDR3 spells CASSQDARAEAFF. The CDR3 DNA is TGTGCCAGCAGCCAAGATGCCCGGGCCGAAGCTTTCTTT. V usage is TRBV3-1 and J usage is TRBJ1-1; D is undetermined. Per the germline V gene, CDR1 is LGHDT and CDR2 is YNNKEL (reference sequence). V lost 0 bases, J lost 8 bases, and 10 bases lay in between. CDR3 length equals 13 residues. Variable domain in full (rest from reference TRBV3-1 and TRBJ1-1): DTAVSQTPKYLVTQMGNDKSIKCEQNLGHDTMYWYKQDSKKFLKIMFSYNNKELIINETVPNRFSPKSPDKAHLNLHINSLELGDSAVYFCASSQDARAEAFFGQGTRLTVV.

The V and J genes are TRBV29-1 and TRBJ1-1; weak D call: TRBD1 (5 bases). Trimming took off 4 bases at V and 4 bases at J, with 16 bases between the two ends. Germline V CDR1 and CDR2: SQVTM, ANQGSEA. CDR3 length: 14 residues. The CDR3 loop is CSVARGGIGTEAFF. CDR3 bases: TGCAGCGTTGCCCGCGGGGGGATTGGCACTGAAGCTTTCTTT.

The chain links TRBV2 to TRBJ2-4; TRBD2 agrees at 15 bases. With 4 bases clipped from V and 6 bases from J, the junction kept 4 bases outside the gene matches. Germline assignment: CDR1 SNHLY and CDR2 FYNNEI. This CDR3 contains 16 residues. The CDR3 loop reads CASSGTSGRARNIQYF. In DNA form, the CDR3 reads TGTGCCAGCAGTGGGACTAGCGGGAGGGCGAGAAACATTCAGTACTTC.

V is TRBV5-1 and J is TRBJ2-5, with D unclear. The CDR3 covers 12 residues. V shed 1 base and J shed 5 bases, with 6 bases lying between them. CDR1 and CDR2 (germline): SGHRS, YFSETQ. The CDR3: CASSLNSETQYF. The CDR3 DNA reads as TGCGCCAGCAGCTTGAACTCTGAGACCCAGTACTTC.

The gene calls are TRBV20-1 and TRBJ2-7; D remains unclear. CDR1 is DFQATT, CDR2 SNEGSKA, per germline (reference sequence). There are 11 residues in the CDR3. V lost 5 bases and J 4 bases, leaving 9 bases between the germline ends. The CDR3 loop reads CSAGSFYEQYF. CDR3 in DNA: TGCAGTGCTGGGTCTTTTTACGAGCAGTACTTC.

The V and J genes are TRBV2 and TRBJ2-2; D may be TRBD2 (5 bases). The CDR3 length is 15 residues. Per the germline V gene, CDR1 is SNHLY and CDR2 is FYNNEI. V gave up 6 bases and J gave up 3 bases, with 14 bases separating them. The CDR3 is CASRLRGGYTGELFF. In nucleotides, the CDR3 is TGTGCCAGCAGGTTGCGTGGAGGATACACCGGGGAGCTGTTTTTT. Together with reference TRBV2 and TRBJ2-2, the CDR3 gives the full variable domain: EPEVTQTPSHQVTQMGQEVILRCVPISNHLYFYWYRQILGQKVEFLVSFYNNEISEKSEIFDDQFSVERPDGSNFTLKIRSTKLEDSAMYFCASRLRGGYTGELFFGEGSRLTVL.

The V and J genes are TRBV5-1 and TRBJ1-2; D gene uncertain. CDR1 and CDR2 (germline): SGHRS, YFSETQ. The CDR3 totals 12 residues. Trimming shortened V by 1 base and J by 6 bases, and 7 bases separated the two germline ends. The CDR3 sequence: CASSLSGDGYTF. The CDR3 DNA reads TGCGCCAGCAGCTTGAGTGGAGATGGCTACACCTTC.

This rearrangement joins TRBV4-1 to TRBJ2-1; D possibly corresponds to TRBD1 (6 bases). The CDR3 has 16 amino acids. Germline V CDR1 and CDR2: MGHRA, YSYEKL. V was clipped by 6 bases and J by 7 bases, with 22 bases between them. The CDR3 DNA is TGCGCCAGCAGAGGGGTGGGCGGCCCAAGGGGGAATGAGCAGTTCTTC. It translates to CASRGVGGPRGNEQFF.

The rearrangement links TRBV20-1 to TRBJ1-5; D remains ambiguous. V was pared by 1 base and J by 2 bases, with 9 bases between. The CDR3 length is 14 residues. Germline lookup yields CDR1 DFQATT and CDR2 SNEGSKA (reference sequence). Here the CDR3 reads CSARGSGGNQPQHF. CDR3 in DNA: TGCAGTGCTAGAGGGTCTGGGGGCAATCAGCCCCAGCATTTT.

This clonotype was recorded only once. The rearrangement links TRBV4-1 to TRBJ2-5; 9 nucleotides agree with TRBD1. The CDR3 covers 15 residues. V trimming: 2 bases; J trimming: 3 bases; junction bases outside the gene matches: 4. Germline assignment: CDR1 MGHRA and CDR2 YSYEKL. CDR3 DNA sequence: TGCGCCAGCAGCCAAACGCGGGACAGGGAAGAGACCCAGTACTTC. Translated, it gives CASSQTRDREETQYF.

The chain is built from TRBV30 and TRBJ2-3; TRBD1 matches at 8 bases. The CDR3 runs 13 residues. In germline, CDR1 is GTSNPN, CDR2 SVGIG (reference sequence). With 3 bases clipped from V and 3 bases from J, the junction kept 2 bases outside the gene matches. The CDR3 loop is CAWSRGHTDTQYF. The CDR3 bases are TGTGCCTGGAGCAGGGGGCATACAGATACGCAGTATTTT. Full variable domain (missing parts from reference TRBV30 and TRBJ2-3): SQTIHQWPATLVQPVGSPLSLECTVEGTSNPNLYWYRQAAGRGLQLLFYSVGIGQISSEVPQNLSASRPQDRQFILSSKKLLLSDSGFYLCAWSRGHTDTQYFGPGTRLTVL.

The rearrangement joins TRBV2 to TRBJ2-3; 9 bases map to TRBD2. The trim removed 8 bases at V and 1 base at J, leaving 7 bases unmatched. The CDR3 spans 15 residues. From germline, CDR1 is SNHLY and CDR2 FYNNEI. CDR3 region: CASGDWTSGTDTQYF. Here the CDR3 DNA reads TGTGCCAGCGGGGACTGGACTAGCGGCACAGATACGCAGTATTTT.

This rearrangement joins TRBV5-1 to TRBJ2-5, with D possibly TRBD1 on 7 matching bases. Germline-derived CDR1 and CDR2 are SGHRS and YFSETQ. CDR3 length: 14 residues. The V end lost 6 bases, the J end lost 2 bases, and 14 bases lay between the germline ends. The CDR3 coding sequence is TGCGCCAGCACCCTTCAGGGGGGACAAGAGACCCAGTACTTC. It translates to CASTLQGGQETQYF.

This clonotype was counted a single time. This chain connects TRBV10-3 to TRBJ2-1, with a weak D call TRBD2 (5 bases). The CDR3 length is 13 residues. CDR1 and CDR2 from the germline V gene are ENHRY and SYGVKD. V gave up 9 bases and J gave up 4 bases, with 13 bases separating them. In nucleotides, the CDR3 is TGTGCCATGGCGGGCCAATATTACAATGAGCAGTTCTTC. Its translation: CAMAGQYYNEQFF.

This rearrangement joins TRBV6-1 to TRBJ1-2; tentatively, D is TRBD1 (5 bases). The germline V and J ends were trimmed by 4 bases and 4 bases, with 13 bases remaining between them. The CDR3 length is 14 residues. The germline V gene has CDR1 MNHNS and CDR2 SASEGT. Written as DNA, the CDR3 is TGTGCCAGCAGTGTACAAGCAGGGCGCTATGGCTACACCTTC. The encoded protein is CASSVQAGRYGYTF.

This clonotype was found a few times. The chain links TRBV6-5 to TRBJ1-2, with TRBD1 as a possible D gene (5 bases). The CDR3 is 13 residues long. The V and J ends lost 4 bases and 2 bases respectively, with 8 bases between them. Germline CDR1 is MNHEY and CDR2 is SVGAGI. The CDR3 region has the DNA TGTGCCAGCAGTTTTGACAGAAACTATGGCTACACCTTC. Translation: CASSFDRNYGYTF.